The 17 T cell receptor beta chains given below trace back to one sample, sequenced in a study of naive and memory T cell subsets. The antigens for these receptors are not known. An equimolar mix of two oligonucleotides served as the beta constant-region primer for TRBC1 and TRBC2. The ligated cDNA underwent four PCR rounds using SP2 and nested alpha and beta constant-region primers. TCRdb reprocessed the UMI-ligation and nested PCR reads with MiXCR, giving one entry per CDR3 protein. The table has roughly 92,000 distinct CDR3 sequences, 10% to 12% seen once; the top ten hold about 0.14%. Study-wide results and limits: Especially in CD8 cells, naive repertoires contained a few larger clonotypes, possibly CD45RA-re-expressing memory cells.

Sequencing was performed on naive CD4+ T cells from blood. These receptors were taken from a human donor in good health.

The V and J genes are TRBV6-6 and TRBJ1-4; 8 bases are shared with TRBD1. J was trimmed by 6 bases and V by 5 bases; bases with no gene match: 8. The germline CDR1 and CDR2 sequences are MNHNY and SVGAGI (reference sequence). The CDR3 spans 15 residues. CDR3 sequence reads: CASSTLTGEDEKLFF. CDR3 sequence (DNA): TGTGCCAGCAGTACCCTGACAGGGGAGGATGAAAAACTGTTTTTT.

A few counts support this clonotype. This sequence joins TRBV6-1 and TRBJ2-7; 10 bases are shared with TRBD1. Germline V gives CDR1 MNHNS, CDR2 SASEGT. The CDR3 is made up of 14 amino acids. V was pared by 7 bases and J by 2 bases, with 5 bases of the junction left unmatched. The CDR3 DNA reads TGTGCCAGCATATCCGGGACAGGGGCCTACGAGCAGTACTTC. Amino acid sequence: CASISGTGAYEQYF.

This chain connects TRBV12-5 to TRBJ2-1; D may correspond to TRBD1 or TRBD2 (5 bases each). The CDR3 totals 15 residues. In germline, CDR1 is LGHNT, CDR2 FRNRAP. The ends were cut back, 4 bases at V and 4 bases at J, with 14 bases in the middle. DNA for the CDR3: TGTGCTAGTGGTTGGGCCGGGACGGTATACAATGAGCAGTTCTTC. It yields the protein CASGWAGTVYNEQFF.

This clonotype was detected only a few times. The chain links TRBV12-3 or TRBV12-4 to TRBJ2-5; D may match TRBD1 or TRBD2 (5 bases each). With 5 bases removed from V and 1 base from J, the gap between germline ends came to 14 bases. The CDR3 has 15 residues. The CDR3 region has the DNA TGTGCCAGCAGTAGCAGGGACGTCCCCCAAGAGACCCAGTACTTC. The encoded protein is CASSSRDVPQETQYF.

This clonotype was found a few times. The chain couples TRBV2 to TRBJ2-7; 9 bases fit TRBD1. The CDR3 runs to 15 residues. CDR1 and CDR2 from the germline V gene are SNHLY and FYNNEI. V shed 6 bases, J shed 7 bases, and the junction held 13 bases outside the gene matches. The CDR3 here is CASRGQGKGVEEQYF. In nucleotides, the CDR3 is TGTGCCAGCAGGGGACAGGGAAAGGGGGTCGAGGAGCAGTACTTC.

A few counts support this clonotype. The CDR3 DNA reads as TGTGCCAGCAGCTCCAGGGATTCCTACGAGCAGTACTTC. Its translation is CASSSRDSYEQYF. V gene TRBV11-3 combines with J gene TRBJ2-7; maybe TRBD1 (5 bases). CDR3 length: 13 residues. The germline CDR1 and CDR2 sequences are SGHNT and YENEEA. Trimming stripped 4 bases from V and 1 base from J, with 8 bases between. The variable domain in full, completed from reference TRBV11-3 and TRBJ2-7, reads EAGVVQSPRYKIIEKKQPVAFWCNPISGHNTLYWYLQNLGQGPELLIRYENEEAVDDSQLPKDRFSAERLKGVDSTLKIQPAELGDSAVYLCASSSRDSYEQYFGPGTRLTVT.

This clonotype was picked up many times. This CDR3 reads CSVERGQFQETQYF. DNA of the CDR3: TGCAGCGTTGAACGGGGACAGTTCCAAGAGACCCAGTACTTC. The rearrangement links TRBV29-1 to TRBJ2-5; 7 bases line up with TRBD1. The CDR3 totals 14 residues. V lost 2 bases, J lost 1 base, and 4 bases stayed unmatched. CDR1 is SQVTM, CDR2 ANQGSEA, per germline.

The chain is built from TRBV30 and TRBJ2-3; D is uncertain. Germline V gene sequence: CDR1 GTSNPN, CDR2 SVGIG (reference sequence). The V and J ends lost 0 bases and 2 bases respectively, with 9 bases between them. This CDR3 region has 14 residues. The CDR3 DNA is TGTGCCTGGAGTGTAAGTCACCTCACAGATACGCAGTATTTT. Translating gives CAWSVSHLTDTQYF.

There are a few counts of this clonotype. This chain joins TRBV7-2 and TRBJ2-1, with TRBD1 matching over 9 bases. V shed 4 bases and J 3 bases; nucleotides not matched to a gene: 16. Germline V gives CDR1 SGHTA, CDR2 FQGNSA. The CDR3 is 19 residues long. In DNA form, the CDR3 reads TGTGCCAGCAGCTCCCGGCCCCAGAAGGACAGGGGAGTCTACAATGAGCAGTTCTTC. Its protein is CASSSRPQKDRGVYNEQFF.

This clonotype occurred many times. The chain is built from TRBV19 and TRBJ2-1, with 13 bases identical to TRBD2. Trimming at V came to 7 bases and at J to 9 bases, leaving 12 bases not matched to a gene. The CDR3 totals 16 residues. The germline CDR1 and CDR2 sequences are LNHDA and SQIVND (reference sequence). The CDR3 coding sequence is TGTGCCAGTACATCTATGGGACTAGCGGGACCAGGTGAGCAGTTCTTC. Translating gives CASTSMGLAGPGEQFF.

Only a few counts were recorded for this clonotype. The chain joins TRBV28 to TRBJ2-3; tentative D call: TRBD2 (7 bases). V was trimmed by 2 bases and J by 2 bases, leaving 14 bases between them. This CDR3 region has 16 residues. Germline V lookup: CDR1 MDHEN, CDR2 SYDVKM. CDR3 sequence: CASSLGGGSDTDTQYF. CDR3 coding DNA: TGTGCCAGCAGTTTAGGCGGGGGCAGCGACACAGATACGCAGTATTTT.

The genes are TRBV20-1 and TRBJ1-6; 7 positions match TRBD1. Germline values: CDR1 DFQATT, CDR2 SNEGSKA (reference sequence). V shed 6 bases, J shed 7 bases, and the junction held 9 bases outside the gene matches. CDR3 length: 14 amino acids. The CDR3, as DNA: TGCAGTGCAACGCCGGGACAGAAAAATTCACCCCTCCACTTT. Amino acid sequence: CSATPGQKNSPLHF.

The chain uses TRBV4-2 and TRBJ2-3, with 7 bases matching TRBD2. The CDR3 consists of 16 residues. Germline V CDR1 and CDR2: LGHNA, YNFKEQ. Germline trimming cut 0 bases from V and 4 bases from J; bases unmatched to any gene: 7. In DNA, the CDR3 is TGTGCCAGCAGCCAAGATTTGGCGGGAGCCCCAGATACGCAGTATTTT. Translating gives CASSQDLAGAPDTQYF.

A few counts support this clonotype. The CDR3 is CAWSVGGSSREQYF. The DNA for the CDR3 is TGTGCCTGGAGTGTCGGAGGGTCATCTCGGGAGCAGTACTTC. V gene TRBV30 combines with J gene TRBJ2-7, with a weak D call TRBD2 (6 bases). The V gene lost 0 bases and the J gene lost 7 bases, with 16 bases spanning the gap. The CDR3 loop spans 14 amino acids. The germline CDR1 and CDR2 sequences are GTSNPN and SVGIG (reference sequence).

This clonotype showed up many times. This chain joins TRBV20-1 and TRBJ2-1; 9 nucleotides match TRBD2. J gave up 10 bases and V 1 base, and 5 bases lay outside the gene matches. The V gene's germline CDR1 is DFQATT and CDR2 SNEGSKA (reference sequence). CDR3 length equals 13 residues. The CDR3: CSARGGTSHEQFF. The CDR3 DNA is TGCAGTGCTAGAGGAGGGACTAGCCACGAGCAGTTCTTC.

V and J are TRBV7-2 and TRBJ1-2, with D perhaps TRBD1 (6 bases). CDR3 length equals 15 residues. Trimming left V 4 bases short and J 8 bases short, with 20 bases between. Germline CDR1 is SGHTA and CDR2 is FQGNSA. For the CDR3, the DNA is TGTGCCAGCAGCTCCTGGAGGGGGGGGTCTAAGGGCTACACCTTC. The encoded protein is CASSSWRGGSKGYTF.

The rearrangement uses TRBV2 and TRBJ2-4, with TRBD2 matching over 8 bases. CDR3 size: 12 residues. Germline lookup yields CDR1 SNHLY and CDR2 FYNNEI. With V trimmed by 11 bases and J by 0 bases, 0 bases remained unmatched. The CDR3 reads CAAGGAKNIQYF. In DNA form, the CDR3 reads TGTGCCGCGGGGGGAGCCAAAAACATTCAGTACTTC.